This passage covers 17 T cell receptor beta chains from one sample sequenced in a study of blood T cell repertoires in COVID-19. TCRdb keeps only in-frame clones here, not all; method: immunoSEQ multiplex PCR. This table has about 93,000 clones, roughly 90% appearing once. Sequencing was done on a sample of peripheral blood. The receptors stem from a human donor with active COVID-19. The donor label of this sample is uncertain.

The chain recombines TRBV6-1 with TRBJ1-3; the D is unclear. The CDR3 has 17 amino acids. V was shortened by 2 bases and J by 0 bases, with 14 bases between the two germline ends. Per germline, CDR1 MNHNS and CDR2 SASEGT. CDR3 bases: TGTGCCAGCAGTGAACAGGTCCCCAGCAACTCTGGAAACACCATATATTTT. Translation: CASSEQVPSNSGNTIYF.

The chain employs TRBV6-5 and TRBJ1-2; no definite D call. V dropped 2 bases and J dropped 4 bases, with 8 bases sitting between them. From germline, CDR1 is MNHEY and CDR2 SVGAGI. The CDR3 length is 13 residues. The CDR3 sequence is CASSYRGRYGYTF. The CDR3 DNA sequence: TGTGCCAGCAGTTACCGAGGTCGCTATGGCTACACCTTC.

The chain links TRBV5-5 to TRBJ1-2; D ambiguous. The CDR3 loop spans 13 amino acids. The germline gives CDR1 SGHKS, CDR2 YYEKEE (reference sequence). With 4 bases removed from V and 1 base from J, the gap between germline ends came to 8 bases. The CDR3 spells CASSPEGNYGYTF. The CDR3 DNA reads as TGTGCCAGCAGCCCCGAGGGTAACTATGGCTACACCTTC.

The chain couples TRBV7-2 to TRBJ1-1, with 7 positions matching TRBD1. The length of the CDR3 is 14 residues. Per germline, CDR1 SGHTA and CDR2 FQGNSA. V trimming: 4 bases; J trimming: 0 bases; junction bases outside the gene matches: 2. The CDR3 nucleotides are TGTGCCAGCAGCTCGGGACAGATGAACACTGAAGCTTTCTTT. Protein sequence: CASSSGQMNTEAFF.

This chain links TRBV5-1 with TRBJ2-3; TRBD1 matches 8 bases. The CDR3 runs 15 residues. From germline, CDR1 is SGHRS and CDR2 YFSETQ. V lost 4 bases, J lost 1 base, and 5 bases stayed unmatched. The CDR3 region is CASSVDRARTDTQYF. Written as DNA, the CDR3 is TGCGCCAGCAGCGTGGACAGGGCCCGCACAGATACGCAGTATTTT.

The gene calls are TRBV2 and TRBJ2-7; 9 nucleotides align to TRBD1. The CDR3 sequence is 18 residues long. The junction had 11 bases not matched to a gene; V was cut back by 2 bases and J by 0 bases. Germline V gene lookup returns CDR1 SNHLY and CDR2 FYNNEI. CDR3 nucleotides: TGTGCCAGCAGTGAAAGTGGGACAGGGCTTATGAGCTCCTACGAGCAGTACTTC. Amino acid sequence: CASSESGTGLMSSYEQYF. The full variable domain, with the rest looked up from reference TRBV2 and TRBJ2-7, is EPEVTQTPSHQVTQMGQEVILRCVPISNHLYFYWYRQILGQKVEFLVSFYNNEISEKSEIFDDQFSVERPDGSNFTLKIRSTKLEDSAMYFCASSESGTGLMSSYEQYFGPGTRLTVT.

The chain uses TRBV5-1 and TRBJ1-1; D possibly corresponds to TRBD1 (6 bases). V was cut by 1 base and J by 0 bases, with 7 bases left in between. The V gene's germline CDR1 is SGHRS and CDR2 YFSETQ. The CDR3 has 14 residues. The CDR3 DNA is TGCGCCAGCAGCTTGACAGGGATGAACACTGAAGCTTTCTTT. Its protein product is CASSLTGMNTEAFF. The full variable domain, in which reference TRBV5-1 and TRBJ1-1 provide the parts outside the CDR3, is KAGVTQTPRYLIKTRGQQVTLSCSPISGHRSVSWYQQTPGQGLQFLFEYFSETQRNKGNFPGRFSGRQFSNSRSEMNVSTLELGDSALYLCASSLTGMNTEAFFGQGTRLTVV.

This clone has just one count. V and J are TRBV19 and TRBJ1-1; possible D gene TRBD1, 5 bases. This CDR3 is built from 13 residues. Germline V gene data show CDR1 as LNHDA and CDR2 as SQIVND (reference sequence). The V end was cut by 6 bases, the J end by 4 bases, with 12 bases between. CDR3 bases: TGTGCCAGTAGGATCACAGGAACCACTGAAGCTTTCTTT. It specifies CASRITGTTEAFF.

V and J are TRBV29-1 and TRBJ2-7, with unresolved D. The CDR3 is 14 residues long. The germline V gene has CDR1 SQVTM and CDR2 ANQGSEA. V dropped 5 bases and J dropped 4 bases, with 18 bases sitting between them. CDR3 region: CSVRGNTNGYEQYF. The CDR3 nucleotides read TGCAGCGTTCGCGGAAACACCAACGGATACGAGCAGTACTTC.

V and J are TRBV6-5 and TRBJ2-1; tentatively, D is TRBD2 (7 bases). Germline CDR1 MNHEY, CDR2 SVGAGI. This CDR3 is 15 amino acids long. Between the trimmed V and J ends, which lost 2 bases and 1 base, there was a span of 9 bases. CDR3 coding DNA: TGTGCCAGCAGTTACGAGGGGGGGTCCTACAATGAGCAGTTCTTC. Protein product: CASSYEGGSYNEQFF.

The CDR3 DNA is TGCGCCAGCAGCCCGCTGGGCAGGGTTGACGCCGGGGAGCTGTTTTTT. Translation: CASSPLGRVDAGELFF. V gene TRBV5-1 combines with J gene TRBJ2-2, with TRBD1 as a possible D gene (5 bases). V lost 4 bases, J lost 6 bases, and 19 bases lay in between. CDR1 is SGHRS and CDR2 is YFSETQ in the germline V gene. This CDR3 is 16 amino acids long.

The CDR3 DNA reads as TGTGCCTGGAGTAGTGGTCGGGACAGGGGTCCCGAGCAGTACTTC. Its protein product is CAWSSGRDRGPEQYF. The gene calls are TRBV30 and TRBJ2-7; 10 bases agree with TRBD1. J lost 6 bases, V lost 2 bases, and 10 bases had no gene match. This CDR3 contains 15 residues. Germline V gives CDR1 GTSNPN, CDR2 SVGIG (reference sequence).

The chain couples TRBV19 to TRBJ2-7, with D possibly being TRBD2 (6 bases). The V and J ends lost 3 bases and 0 bases respectively, with 9 bases between them. Germline V gene data show CDR1 as LNHDA and CDR2 as SQIVND (reference sequence). This CDR3 has 14 residues. In DNA, the CDR3 is TGTGCCAGTAGTATTTGGGGGGACTCCTACGAGCAGTACTTC. Translated, it gives CASSIWGDSYEQYF. Together with reference TRBV19 and TRBJ2-7, the CDR3 gives the full variable domain: DGGITQSPKYLFRKEGQNVTLSCEQNLNHDAMYWYRQDPGQGLRLIYYSQIVNDFQKGDIAEGYSVSREKKESFPLTVTSAQKNPTAFYLCASSIWGDSYEQYFGPGTRLTVT.

This clone was picked up a small number of times. The rearrangement links TRBV5-6 to TRBJ1-2; D possibly corresponds to TRBD1 (5 bases). Per germline, CDR1 SGHDT and CDR2 YYEEEE. The CDR3 runs 14 residues. Trimming removed 1 base from V and 2 bases from J, with 9 bases in between. The CDR3 coding sequence is TGTGCCAGCAGCTTGAATCGGGGGAACTATGGCTACACCTTC. As protein: CASSLNRGNYGYTF.

DNA for the CDR3: TGTGCCAGCAGCTTGTCTAGCGGGGGGAGAGTAACAGATACGCAGTATTTT. Protein: CASSLSSGGRVTDTQYF. This chain links TRBV5-4 with TRBJ2-3; TRBD2 aligns across 11 bases. Per germline, CDR1 SGHNT and CDR2 YYREEE (reference sequence). The trim removed 1 base at V and 3 bases at J, leaving 7 bases unmatched. The CDR3 contains 17 residues.

This sequence joins TRBV11-1 and TRBJ1-1, with 8 bases fitting TRBD1. The CDR3 length is 15 residues. Germline CDR1 and CDR2: SGHAT and FQDESV (reference sequence). V was clipped by 2 bases and J by 4 bases; unmatched bases: 6. The CDR3 nucleotides read TGTGCCAGCAGCTTAAACAGGGGGTTCAGCACTGAAGCTTTCTTT. It is translated as CASSLNRGFSTEAFF. The whole variable domain, remainder taken from reference TRBV11-1 and TRBJ1-1, is EAEVAQSPRYKITEKSQAVAFWCDPISGHATLYWYRQILGQGPELLVQFQDESVVDDSQLPKDRFSAERLKGVDSTLKIQPAELGDSAMYLCASSLNRGFSTEAFFGQGTRLTVV.

J is TRBJ2-3 and V is TRBV11-3, with TRBD1 matching 7 bases. Trimming removed 4 bases from V and 1 base from J; junction bases left unmatched: 5. CDR1 is SGHNT and CDR2 is YENEEA in the germline V gene. The CDR3 is 15 amino acids. The CDR3 DNA follows: TGTGCCAGCAGCTCAGGGGGTCTCGGCACAGATACGCAGTATTTT. Protein product: CASSSGGLGTDTQYF.